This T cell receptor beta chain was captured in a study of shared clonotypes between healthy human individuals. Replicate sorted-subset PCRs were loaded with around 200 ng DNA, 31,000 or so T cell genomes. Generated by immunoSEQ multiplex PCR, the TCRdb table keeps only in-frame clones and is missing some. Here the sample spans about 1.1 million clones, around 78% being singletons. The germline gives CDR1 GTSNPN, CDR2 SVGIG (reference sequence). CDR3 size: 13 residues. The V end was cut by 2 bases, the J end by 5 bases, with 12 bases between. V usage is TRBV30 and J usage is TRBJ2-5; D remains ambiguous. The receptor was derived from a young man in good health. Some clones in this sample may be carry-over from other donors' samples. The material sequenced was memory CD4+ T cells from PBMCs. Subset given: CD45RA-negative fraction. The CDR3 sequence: CAWSRIVGETQYF. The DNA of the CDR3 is TGTGCCTGGAGTAGGATAGTTGGTGAGACCCAGTACTTC.